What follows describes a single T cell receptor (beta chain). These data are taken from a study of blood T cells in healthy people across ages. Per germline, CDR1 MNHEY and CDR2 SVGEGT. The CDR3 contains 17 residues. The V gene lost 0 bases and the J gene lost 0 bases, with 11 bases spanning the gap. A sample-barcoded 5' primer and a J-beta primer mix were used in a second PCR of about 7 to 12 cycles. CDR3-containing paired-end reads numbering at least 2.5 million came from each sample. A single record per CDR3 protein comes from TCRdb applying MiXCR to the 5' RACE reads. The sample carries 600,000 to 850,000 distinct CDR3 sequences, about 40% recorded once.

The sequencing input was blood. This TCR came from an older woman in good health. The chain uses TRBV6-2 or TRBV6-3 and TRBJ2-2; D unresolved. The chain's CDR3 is CASSYSPTTTNTGELFF. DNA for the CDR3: TGTGCCAGCAGTTACTCTCCAACTACCACGAACACCGGGGAGCTGTTTTTT.